This TCR beta chain was identified during a study of cytomegalovirus exposure and HLA in healthy donors. Overall study findings and caveats: According to reports, the classifier identified cytomegalovirus status with high specificity and sensitivity. Several of the most significant clusters appeared linked to common viral pathogens, based on a later analysis.

PCR used 60 Vbeta primers and 13 Jbeta primers. TCRdb's copy holds only in-frame clones and misses some; the assay was immunoSEQ multiplex PCR. Of under 150,000 clones detected, roughly 77% appear once; the ten largest clones hold 3% to 4%. Concerning this clone itself: No antigen is known for it.

The TCR originated in a female donor in good health and CMV-seronegative. Sequencing was carried out using PBMCs.

DNA for the CDR3: TGTGCCAGCAGCTTAACGACGGGGGGGCCGCAGACAGATACGCAGTATTTT. It encodes CASSLTTGGPQTDTQYF. V usage is TRBV7-3 and J usage is TRBJ2-3; 8 bases map to TRBD2. Germline CDR1 and CDR2: SGHTA and FQGTGA. The CDR3 is made up of 17 amino acids. J lost 3 bases, V lost 0 bases, and 8 bases had no gene match.